The sequence of this T cell receptor beta chain was determined in a study of T cells in Graves' hyperthyroidism and ophthalmopathy. Regarding the study as a whole: Separating ophthalmopathy from stable hyperthyroidism was achieved by a 13 V-J model.

Researchers amplified the TCR beta CDR3 regions from RNA transcripts. A set of HTBI primers served as the primers for a first-round RT-PCR of the TCR CDR3. TCRdb re-analysed the multiplex PCR reads in MiXCR, keeping a single row per CDR3 protein. The sample contains about 840,000 distinct CDR3 sequences, about two fifths of which appear only once. The V gene's germline CDR1 is SEHNR and CDR2 FQNEAQ (reference sequence). The V segment lost 3 bases and the J segment 8 bases; nucleotides outside the gene matches: 9. The CDR3 extends over 14 amino acids. Graves' hyperthyroidism is called stable when ophthalmopathy does not progress within 18 months. Patients aged 18 to 65 had newly diagnosed hyperthyroidism of under 2 months' duration. Worth noting for this clonotype: Its antigen is unidentified.

The chain couples TRBV7-9 to TRBJ2-5; TRBD1 agrees at 7 bases. The sequenced sample consisted of blood. This TCR derives from a man younger than 35 with Graves' hyperthyroidism. Written as DNA, the CDR3 is TGTGCCAGCAGCTTTTTGGGGACAGCGGAAACCCAGTACTTC. This sequence encodes CASSFLGTAETQYF.